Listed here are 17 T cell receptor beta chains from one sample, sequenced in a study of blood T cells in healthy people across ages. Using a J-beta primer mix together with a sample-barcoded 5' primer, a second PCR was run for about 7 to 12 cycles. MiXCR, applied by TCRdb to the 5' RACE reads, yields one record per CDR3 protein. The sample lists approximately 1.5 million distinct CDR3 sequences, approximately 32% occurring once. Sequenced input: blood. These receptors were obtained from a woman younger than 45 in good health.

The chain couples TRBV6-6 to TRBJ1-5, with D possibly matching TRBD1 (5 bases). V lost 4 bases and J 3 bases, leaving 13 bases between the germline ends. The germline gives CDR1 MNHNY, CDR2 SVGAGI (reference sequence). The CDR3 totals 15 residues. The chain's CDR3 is CASSSDTGLNQPQHF. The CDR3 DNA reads TGTGCCAGCAGTTCTGACACGGGGCTCAATCAGCCCCAGCATTTT.

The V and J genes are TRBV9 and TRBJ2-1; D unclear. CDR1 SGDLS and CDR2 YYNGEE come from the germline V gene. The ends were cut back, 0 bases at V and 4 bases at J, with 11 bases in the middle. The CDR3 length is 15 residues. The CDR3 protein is CASSVDPDEYNEQFF. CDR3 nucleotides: TGTGCCAGCAGCGTAGATCCGGACGAGTACAATGAGCAGTTCTTC. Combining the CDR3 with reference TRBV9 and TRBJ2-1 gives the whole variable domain DSGVTQTPKHLITATGQRVTLRCSPRSGDLSVYWYQQSLDQGLQFLIQYYNGEERAKGNILERFSAQQFPDLHSELNLSSLELGDSALYFCASSVDPDEYNEQFFGPGTRLTVL.

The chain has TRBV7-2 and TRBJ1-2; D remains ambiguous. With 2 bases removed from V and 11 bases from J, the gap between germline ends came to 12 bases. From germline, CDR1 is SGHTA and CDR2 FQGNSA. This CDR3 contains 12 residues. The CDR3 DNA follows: TGTGCCAGCAGCTTAATCTTGCGGGAGTACACCTTC. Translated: CASSLILREYTF. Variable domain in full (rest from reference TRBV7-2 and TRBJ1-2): GAGVSQSPSNKVTEKGKDVELRCDPISGHTALYWYRQSLGQGLEFLIYFQGNSAPDKSGLPSDRFSAERTGGSVSTLTIQRTQQEDSAVYLCASSLILREYTFGSGTRLTVV.

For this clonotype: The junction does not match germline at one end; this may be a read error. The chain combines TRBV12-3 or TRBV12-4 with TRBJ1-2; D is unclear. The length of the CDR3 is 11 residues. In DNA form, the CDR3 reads TGTACCAGCACCCAGGCCGGTGGCTACACCTTC. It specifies CTSTQAGGYTF.

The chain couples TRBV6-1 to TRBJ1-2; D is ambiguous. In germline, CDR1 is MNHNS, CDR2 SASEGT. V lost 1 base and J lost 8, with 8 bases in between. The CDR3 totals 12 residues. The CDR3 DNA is TGTGCCAGCAGTGAAGGGGAGAGGGGCTACACCTTC. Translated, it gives CASSEGERGYTF.

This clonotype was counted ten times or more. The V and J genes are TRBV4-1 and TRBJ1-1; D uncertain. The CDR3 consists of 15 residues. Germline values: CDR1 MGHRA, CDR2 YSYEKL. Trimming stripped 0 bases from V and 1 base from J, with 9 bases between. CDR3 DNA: TGCGCCAGCAGCCAAGACCCGCGGAGGAACACTGAAGCTTTCTTT. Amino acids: CASSQDPRRNTEAFF.

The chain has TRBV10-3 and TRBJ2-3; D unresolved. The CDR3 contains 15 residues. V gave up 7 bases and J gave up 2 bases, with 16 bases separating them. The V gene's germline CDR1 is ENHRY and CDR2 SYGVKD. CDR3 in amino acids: CAITLGFKATDTQYF. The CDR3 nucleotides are TGTGCCATCACCCTGGGCTTCAAAGCCACAGATACGCAGTATTTT.

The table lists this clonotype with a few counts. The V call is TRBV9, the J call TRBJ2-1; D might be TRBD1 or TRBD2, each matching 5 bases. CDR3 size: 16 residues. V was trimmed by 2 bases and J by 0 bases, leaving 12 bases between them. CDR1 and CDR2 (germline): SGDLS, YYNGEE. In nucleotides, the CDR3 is TGTGCCAGCAGCGTTCACCCCGGGACCTCCTACAATGAGCAGTTCTTC. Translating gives CASSVHPGTSYNEQFF.

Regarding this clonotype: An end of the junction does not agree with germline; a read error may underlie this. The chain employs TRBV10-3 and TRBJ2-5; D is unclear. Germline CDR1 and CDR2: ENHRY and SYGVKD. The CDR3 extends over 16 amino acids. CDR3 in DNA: TGTACCATCAGTGATTCGGAGAGTCCTTCGGGAGAGACCCAGTACTTC. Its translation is CTISDSESPSGETQYF.

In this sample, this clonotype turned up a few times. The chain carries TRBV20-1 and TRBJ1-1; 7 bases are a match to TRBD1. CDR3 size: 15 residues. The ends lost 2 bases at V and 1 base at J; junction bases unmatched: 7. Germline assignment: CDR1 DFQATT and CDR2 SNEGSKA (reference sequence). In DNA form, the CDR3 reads TGCAGTGCTAGAAAGACAGGGTTGAGGAACACTGAAGCTTTCTTT. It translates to CSARKTGLRNTEAFF.

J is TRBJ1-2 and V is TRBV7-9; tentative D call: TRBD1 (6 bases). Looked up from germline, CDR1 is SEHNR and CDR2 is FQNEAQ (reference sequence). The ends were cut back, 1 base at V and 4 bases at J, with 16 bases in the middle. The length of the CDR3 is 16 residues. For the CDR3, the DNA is TGTGCCAGCAGCTTAGGAGAGGGGGGACTGAGCTATGGCTACACCTTC. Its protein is CASSLGEGGLSYGYTF.

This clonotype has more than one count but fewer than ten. CDR3 residues: CATIIRSDRGGNEQYF. The CDR3 DNA sequence: TGTGCCACCATAATCCGTTCGGACCGTGGCGGGAATGAGCAGTACTTC. The J gene is TRBJ2-5, the V gene TRBV27; perhaps TRBD2 as D (6 bases). In germline, CDR1 is MNHEY, CDR2 SMNVEV (reference sequence). The CDR3 spans 16 residues. With 10 bases removed from V and 11 bases from J, the gap between germline ends came to 32 bases.

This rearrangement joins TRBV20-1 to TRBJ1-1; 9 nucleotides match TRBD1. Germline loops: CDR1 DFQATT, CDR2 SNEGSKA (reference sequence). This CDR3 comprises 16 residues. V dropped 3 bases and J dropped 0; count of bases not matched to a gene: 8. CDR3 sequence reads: CSARAAGTGMNTEAFF. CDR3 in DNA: TGCAGTGCTAGGGCTGCGGGGACAGGGATGAACACTGAAGCTTTCTTT.

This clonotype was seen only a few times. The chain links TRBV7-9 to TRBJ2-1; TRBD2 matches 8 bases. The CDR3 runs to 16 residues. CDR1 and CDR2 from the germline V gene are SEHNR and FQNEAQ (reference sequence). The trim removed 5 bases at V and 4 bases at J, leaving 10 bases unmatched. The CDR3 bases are TGTGCCAGCAGCACTAGTCCGGGGGGGATTTACAATGAGCAGTTCTTC. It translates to CASSTSPGGIYNEQFF.

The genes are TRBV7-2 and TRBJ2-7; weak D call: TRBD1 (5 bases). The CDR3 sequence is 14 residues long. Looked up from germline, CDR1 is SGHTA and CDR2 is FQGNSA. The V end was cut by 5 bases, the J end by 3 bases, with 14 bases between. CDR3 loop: CASSQTTGNYEQYF. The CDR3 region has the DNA TGTGCCAGCAGCCAAACTACAGGTAACTACGAGCAGTACTTC.

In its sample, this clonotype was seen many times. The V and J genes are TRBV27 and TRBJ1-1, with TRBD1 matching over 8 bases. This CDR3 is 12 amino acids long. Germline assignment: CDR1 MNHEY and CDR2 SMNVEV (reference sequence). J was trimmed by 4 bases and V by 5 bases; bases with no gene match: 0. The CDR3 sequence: CASSTGGTEAFF. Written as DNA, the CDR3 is TGTGCCAGCAGTACAGGGGGCACTGAAGCTTTCTTT.

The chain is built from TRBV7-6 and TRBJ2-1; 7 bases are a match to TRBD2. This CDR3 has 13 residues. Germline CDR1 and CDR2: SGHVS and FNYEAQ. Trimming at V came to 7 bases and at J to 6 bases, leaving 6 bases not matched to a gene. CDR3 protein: CASNAGDSNEQFF. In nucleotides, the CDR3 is TGTGCCAGCAACGCGGGGGATTCCAATGAGCAGTTCTTC.